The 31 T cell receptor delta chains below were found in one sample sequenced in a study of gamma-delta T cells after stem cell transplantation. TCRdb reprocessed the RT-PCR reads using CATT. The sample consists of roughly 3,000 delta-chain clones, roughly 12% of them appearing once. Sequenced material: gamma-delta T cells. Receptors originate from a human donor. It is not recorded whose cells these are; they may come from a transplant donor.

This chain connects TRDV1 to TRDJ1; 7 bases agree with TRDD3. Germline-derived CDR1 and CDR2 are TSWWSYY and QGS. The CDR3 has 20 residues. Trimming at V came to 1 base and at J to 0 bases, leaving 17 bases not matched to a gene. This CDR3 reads CALGERGARTLGTYTDKLIF. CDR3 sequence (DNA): TGTGCTCTTGGGGAACGTGGGGCTAGGACACTGGGGACATACACCGATAAACTCATCTTT.

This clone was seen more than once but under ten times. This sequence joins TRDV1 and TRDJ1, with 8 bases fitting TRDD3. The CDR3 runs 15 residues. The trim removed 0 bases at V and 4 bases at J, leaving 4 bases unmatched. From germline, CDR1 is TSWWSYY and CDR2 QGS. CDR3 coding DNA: TGTGCTCTTGGGGAACTTTGCGGGGGATACGATAAACTCATCTTT. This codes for CALGELCGGYDKLIF.

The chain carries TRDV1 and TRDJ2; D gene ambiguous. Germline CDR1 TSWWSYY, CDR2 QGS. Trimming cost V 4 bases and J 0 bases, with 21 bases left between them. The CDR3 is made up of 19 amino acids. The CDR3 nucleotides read TGTGCTCTTGGGGGCCGAAGGGACGAGGGGCCCTCTTTGACAGCACAACTCTTCTTT. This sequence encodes CALGGRRDEGPSLTAQLFF.

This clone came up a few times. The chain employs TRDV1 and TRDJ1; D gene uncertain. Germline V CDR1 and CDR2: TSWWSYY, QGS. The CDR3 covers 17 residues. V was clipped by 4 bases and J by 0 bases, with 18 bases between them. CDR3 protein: CALGVVREYEDTDKLIF. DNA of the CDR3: TGTGCTCTTGGGGTCGTAAGGGAGTACGAGGACACCGATAAACTCATCTTT.

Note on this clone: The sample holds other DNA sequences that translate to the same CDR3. The CDR3 DNA is TGTGCTCTTGGGGAATCGCCCATTCCCAACAACCGGGGTCTCACCGATAAACTCATCTTT. Translation gives CALGESPIPNNRGLTDKLIF. The chain employs TRDV1 and TRDJ1; D unresolved. This CDR3 is 20 amino acids long. The germline gives CDR1 TSWWSYY, CDR2 QGS. V lost 2 bases, J lost 1 base, and 26 bases lay in between.

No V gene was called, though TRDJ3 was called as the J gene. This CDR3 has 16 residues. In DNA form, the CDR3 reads TGTGCCTGTGACACAGCGCGCTCCTGGGACACCCGACAGATGTTTTTC. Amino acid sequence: CACDTARSWDTRQMFF.

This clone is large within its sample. The CDR3 loop is CACDTGYAAQLFF. CDR3 DNA sequence: TGTGCCTGTGACACGGGATACGCGGCACAACTCTTCTTT. The chain couples TRDV2 to TRDJ2; 8 nucleotides line up with TRDD3. Looked up from germline, CDR1 is GEAIGNYY and CDR2 is EKD. The V and J ends lost 1 base and 8 bases, in that order; junction bases with no gene match: 2. The CDR3 has 13 residues.

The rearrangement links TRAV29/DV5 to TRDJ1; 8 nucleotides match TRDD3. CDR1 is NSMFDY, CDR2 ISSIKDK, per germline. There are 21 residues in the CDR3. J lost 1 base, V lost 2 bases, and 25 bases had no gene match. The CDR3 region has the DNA TGTGCAGCAAGGTCGCCTTCTCCACTTACTGGGGGGTCCCACCTCACCGATAAACTCATCTTT. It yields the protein CAARSPSPLTGGSHLTDKLIF.

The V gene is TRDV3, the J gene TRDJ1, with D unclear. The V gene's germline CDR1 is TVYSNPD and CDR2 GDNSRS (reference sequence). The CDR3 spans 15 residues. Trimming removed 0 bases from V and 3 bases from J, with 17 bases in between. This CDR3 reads CAFRPFSPDPDKLIF. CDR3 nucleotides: TGTGCCTTTAGGCCATTTTCGCCGGACCCCGATAAACTCATCTTT.

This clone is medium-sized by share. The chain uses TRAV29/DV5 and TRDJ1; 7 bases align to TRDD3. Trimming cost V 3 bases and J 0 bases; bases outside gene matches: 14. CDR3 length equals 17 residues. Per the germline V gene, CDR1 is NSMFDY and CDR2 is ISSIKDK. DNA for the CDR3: TGTGCAGCAATGCCTGAGGATACGGGATCCTACACCGATAAACTCATCTTT. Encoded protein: CAAMPEDTGSYTDKLIF.

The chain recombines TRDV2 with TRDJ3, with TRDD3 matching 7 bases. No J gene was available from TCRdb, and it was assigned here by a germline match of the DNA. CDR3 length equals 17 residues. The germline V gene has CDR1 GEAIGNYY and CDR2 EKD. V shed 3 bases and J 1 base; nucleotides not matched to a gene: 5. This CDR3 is CACDSVLGSWDTRQMFF. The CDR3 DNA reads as TGTGCCTGTGACTCCGTACTGGGGTCCTGGGACACCCGACAGATGTTTTTC.

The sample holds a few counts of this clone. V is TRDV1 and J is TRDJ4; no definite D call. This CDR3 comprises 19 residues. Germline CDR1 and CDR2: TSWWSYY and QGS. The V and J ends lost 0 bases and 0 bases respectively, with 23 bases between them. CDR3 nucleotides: TGTGCTCTTGGGGAACTAACTCCCTCTCGGGTCCGGGAGGCCAGACCCCTGATCTTT. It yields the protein CALGELTPSRVREARPLIF.

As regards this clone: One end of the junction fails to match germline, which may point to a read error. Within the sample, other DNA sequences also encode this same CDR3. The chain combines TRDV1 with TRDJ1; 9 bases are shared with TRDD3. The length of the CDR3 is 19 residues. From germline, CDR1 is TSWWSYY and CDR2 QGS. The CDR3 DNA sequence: TGTGCTCTTTCCCCAGAGGGAGTCTGGGGGATCCGGTACACCGATAAGCTCATCTTT. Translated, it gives CALSPEGVWGIRYTDKLIF.

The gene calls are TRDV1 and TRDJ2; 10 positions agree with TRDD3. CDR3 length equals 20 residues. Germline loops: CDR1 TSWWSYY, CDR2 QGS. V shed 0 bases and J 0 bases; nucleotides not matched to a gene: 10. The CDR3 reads CALGELEITGGFTLTAQLFF. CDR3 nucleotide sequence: TGTGCTCTTGGGGAACTAGAGATAACTGGGGGATTTACTTTGACAGCACAACTCTTCTTT.

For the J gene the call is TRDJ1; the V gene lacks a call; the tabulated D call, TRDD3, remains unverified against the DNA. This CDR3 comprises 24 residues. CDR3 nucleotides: TGTGCTCTTGGGGAGACCCCGCGGGGGTTAACTGGGGGATCCCCCACGCAATGCACCGATAAACTCATCTTT. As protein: CALGETPRGLTGGSPTQCTDKLIF.

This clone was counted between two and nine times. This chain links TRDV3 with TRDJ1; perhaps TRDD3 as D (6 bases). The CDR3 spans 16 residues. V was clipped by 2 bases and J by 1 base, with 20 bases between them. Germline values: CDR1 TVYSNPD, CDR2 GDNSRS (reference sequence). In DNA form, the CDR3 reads TGTGCCTTTGCCGTACTGGGTAACGGGAGCACCGATAAACTCATCTTT. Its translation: CAFAVLGNGSTDKLIF.

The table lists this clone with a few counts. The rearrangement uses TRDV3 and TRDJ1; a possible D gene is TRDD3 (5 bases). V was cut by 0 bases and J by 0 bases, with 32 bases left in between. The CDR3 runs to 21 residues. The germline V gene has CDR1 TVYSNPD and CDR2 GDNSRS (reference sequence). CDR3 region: CAFSWRRGARGPPDYTDKLIF. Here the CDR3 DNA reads TGTGCCTTTAGTTGGAGGAGGGGCGCGCGGGGACCCCCCGACTACACCGATAAACTCATCTTT.

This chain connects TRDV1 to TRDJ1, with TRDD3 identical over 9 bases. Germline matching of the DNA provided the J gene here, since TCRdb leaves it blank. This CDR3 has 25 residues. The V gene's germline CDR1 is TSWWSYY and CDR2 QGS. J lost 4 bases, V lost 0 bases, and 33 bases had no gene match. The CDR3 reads CALGELPGPVPWGAGGSEKGDKLIF. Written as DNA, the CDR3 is TGTGCTCTTGGGGAACTACCGGGTCCGGTCCCGTGGGGAGCTGGGGGATCGGAGAAGGGCGATAAACTCATCTTT.

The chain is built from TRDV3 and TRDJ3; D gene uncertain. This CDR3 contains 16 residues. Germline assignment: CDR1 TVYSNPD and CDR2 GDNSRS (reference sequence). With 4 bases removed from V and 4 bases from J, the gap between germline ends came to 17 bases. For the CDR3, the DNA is TGTGCCTCTTGTGGCCAACCGGGGTGGGACACCCGACAGATGTTTTTC. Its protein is CASCGQPGWDTRQMFF.

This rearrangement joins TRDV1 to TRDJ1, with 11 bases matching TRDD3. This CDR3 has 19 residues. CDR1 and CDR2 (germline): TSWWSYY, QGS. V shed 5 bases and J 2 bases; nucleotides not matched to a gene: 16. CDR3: CALGSFLVSGGYRTDKLIF. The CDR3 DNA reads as TGTGCTCTTGGGTCCTTCCTAGTGTCTGGGGGATACAGGACCGATAAACTCATCTTT.

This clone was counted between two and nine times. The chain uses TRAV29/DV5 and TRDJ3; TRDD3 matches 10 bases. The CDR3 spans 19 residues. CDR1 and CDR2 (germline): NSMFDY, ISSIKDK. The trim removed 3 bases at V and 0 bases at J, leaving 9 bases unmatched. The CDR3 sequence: CAATRHWGIGSWDTRQMFF. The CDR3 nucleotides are TGTGCAGCAACCCGCCACTGGGGGATTGGCTCCTGGGACACCCGACAGATGTTTTTC.

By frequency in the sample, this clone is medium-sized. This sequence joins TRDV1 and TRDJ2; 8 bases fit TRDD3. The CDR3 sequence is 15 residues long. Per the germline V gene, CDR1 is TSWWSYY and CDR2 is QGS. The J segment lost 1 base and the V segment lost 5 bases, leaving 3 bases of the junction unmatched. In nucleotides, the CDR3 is TGTGCTCTTGGGATCCTGGGGGATTTGACAGCACAACTCTTCTTT. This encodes CALGILGDLTAQLFF.

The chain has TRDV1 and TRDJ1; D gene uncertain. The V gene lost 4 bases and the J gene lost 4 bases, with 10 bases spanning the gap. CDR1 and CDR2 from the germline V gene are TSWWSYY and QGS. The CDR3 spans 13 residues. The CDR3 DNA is TGTGCTCTTGGGGTCATCGAGTTCGATAAACTCATCTTT. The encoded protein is CALGVIEFDKLIF.

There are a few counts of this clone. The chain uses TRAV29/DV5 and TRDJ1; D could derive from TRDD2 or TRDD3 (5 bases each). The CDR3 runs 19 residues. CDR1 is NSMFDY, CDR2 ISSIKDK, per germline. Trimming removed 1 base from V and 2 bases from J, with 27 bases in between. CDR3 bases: TGTGCAGCAAGCTCCGGGGACCTACGAATACTGGAACCTACCGATAAACTCATCTTT. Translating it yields CAASSGDLRILEPTDKLIF.

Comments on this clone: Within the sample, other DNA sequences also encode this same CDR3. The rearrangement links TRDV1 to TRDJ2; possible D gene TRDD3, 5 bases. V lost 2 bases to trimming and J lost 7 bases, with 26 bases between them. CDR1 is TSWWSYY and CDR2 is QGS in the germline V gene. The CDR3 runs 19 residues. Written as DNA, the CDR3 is TGTGCTCTTGGGGAATCGCTTCGCACTAGGGGGCCTTTTGGAGCACAACTCTTCTTT. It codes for CALGESLRTRGPFGAQLFF.

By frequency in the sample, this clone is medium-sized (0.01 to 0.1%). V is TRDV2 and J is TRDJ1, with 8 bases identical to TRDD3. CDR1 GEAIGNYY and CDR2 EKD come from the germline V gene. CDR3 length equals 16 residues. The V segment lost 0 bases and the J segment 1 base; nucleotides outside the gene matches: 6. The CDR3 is CACDTPLGETTDKLIF. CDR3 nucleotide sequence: TGTGCCTGTGACACCCCGCTGGGGGAGACCACCGATAAACTCATCTTT.

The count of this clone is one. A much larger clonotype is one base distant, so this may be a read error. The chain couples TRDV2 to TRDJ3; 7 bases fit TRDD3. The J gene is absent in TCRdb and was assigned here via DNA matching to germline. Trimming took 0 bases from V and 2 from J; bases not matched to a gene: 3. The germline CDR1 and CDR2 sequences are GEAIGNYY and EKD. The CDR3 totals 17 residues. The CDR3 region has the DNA TGTGCCTGTGACACCGCAGGGGATACCTGGGACACCCGACAGATGTTTTTC. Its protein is CACDTAGDTWDTRQMFF.

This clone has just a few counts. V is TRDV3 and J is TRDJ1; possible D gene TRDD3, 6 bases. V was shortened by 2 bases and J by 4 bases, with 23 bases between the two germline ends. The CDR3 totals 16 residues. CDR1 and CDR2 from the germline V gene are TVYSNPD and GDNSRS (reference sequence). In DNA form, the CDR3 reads TGTGCCTTTTGGCCCTATCGAGAGGTCTGGGGCGATAAACTCATCTTT. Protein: CAFWPYREVWGDKLIF.

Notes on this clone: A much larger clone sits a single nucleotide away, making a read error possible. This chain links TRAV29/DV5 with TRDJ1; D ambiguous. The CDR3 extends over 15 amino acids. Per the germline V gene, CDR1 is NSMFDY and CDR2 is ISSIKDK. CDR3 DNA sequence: TGTGCAACAAGCGACTCGAAGGGGTACACCGATAAACTCATCTTT. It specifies CATSDSKGYTDKLIF.

The CDR3 spells CALGIQAYTDKLIF. The CDR3 DNA follows: TGTGCTCTTGGAATCCAGGCGTACACCGATAAACTCATCTTT. The genes are TRDV1 and TRDJ1; no reliable D call. Trimming removed 6 bases from V and 0 bases from J, with 11 bases in between. This CDR3 is 14 amino acids long. Per germline, CDR1 TSWWSYY and CDR2 QGS.

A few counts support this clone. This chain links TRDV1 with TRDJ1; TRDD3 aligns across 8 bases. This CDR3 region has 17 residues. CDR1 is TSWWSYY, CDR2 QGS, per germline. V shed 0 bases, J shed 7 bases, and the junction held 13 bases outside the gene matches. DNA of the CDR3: TGTGCTCTTGGGGAACTAGTGGACTGGGGGCGACGGGGTAAACTCATCTTT. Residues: CALGELVDWGRRGKLIF.